This TCR beta chain appears in the sequencing data of a study of cytomegalovirus exposure and HLA in healthy donors. Overall study context: Among about 380 genotyped donors, roughly 80% fell in the Caucasian-associated ancestry cluster. Study-wide results and limits: In a later analysis, HLA-associated beta chains showed higher expansion and lower generation probabilities than comparable chains. When the data were analyzed later, several of the most significant clusters appeared to be linked to common viral pathogens. Accurate prediction of HLA-A and HLA-B alleles (for most subjects) was reportedly achieved from TCR beta sequences.

Trimming took 0 bases from V and 3 from J; bases not matched to a gene: 8. The germline CDR1 and CDR2 sequences are LNHNV and YYDKDF (reference sequence). This CDR3 contains 17 residues. PCR employed 60 Vbeta and 13 Jbeta primers. TCRdb keeps only in-frame clones here, not all; method: immunoSEQ multiplex PCR. The data show over 150,000 clones, approximately 88% seen once. Comment on this clone: The antigen remains undetermined.

The clonotype comes from a boy younger than 10 in good health and CMV-seronegative. Source material: PBMCs. The chain joins TRBV15 to TRBJ2-7; 10 bases are a match to TRBD2. The CDR3 DNA follows: TGTGCCACCAGCAGAGATGGGCGGGGGACTAGCGTCTACGAGCAGTACTTC. The encoded protein is CATSRDGRGTSVYEQYF.